One and the same sample provided the 17 T cell receptor beta chains below, sequenced in a study of blood T cell repertoires in COVID-19. The method was immunoSEQ multiplex PCR; TCRdb's version includes in-frame clones alone and lacks a portion of them. The sample includes 120,000 to 150,000 clones, 86% of them seen just once. The sequenced material came from peripheral blood. The receptors were gathered from a woman aged 60-75 years with acute or convalescent COVID-19.

This chain connects TRBV19 to TRBJ1-4, with D possibly being TRBD1 (5 bases). V lost 4 bases to trimming and J lost 6 bases, with 12 bases between them. CDR3 length: 14 amino acids. Germline CDR1 and CDR2: LNHDA and SQIVND (reference sequence). The CDR3 protein is CASSTDSAYEKLFF. The DNA of the CDR3 is TGTGCCAGTAGTACCGACAGCGCTTATGAAAAACTGTTTTTT.

The J gene is TRBJ2-7, the V gene TRBV5-6; 11 bases are shared with TRBD1. The V gene end was trimmed by 4 bases and the J gene end by 6 bases; junction bases not matched to a gene: 12. This CDR3 has 16 amino acids. Germline CDR1 SGHDT, CDR2 YYEEEE. CDR3 protein: CASSRLEGQGAIEQYF. DNA for the CDR3: TGTGCCAGCAGCCGACTGGAAGGACAGGGGGCTATCGAGCAGTACTTC. The full variable domain, in which reference TRBV5-6 and TRBJ2-7 provide the parts outside the CDR3, is DAGVTQSPTHLIKTRGQQVTLRCSPKSGHDTVSWYQQALGQGPQFIFQYYEEEERQRGNFPDRFSGHQFPNYSSELNVNALLLGDSALYLCASSRLEGQGAIEQYFGPGTRLTVT.

This chain uses TRBV5-5 with TRBJ2-3, with 9 positions matching TRBD2. Germline CDR1 reads SGHKS; CDR2 reads YYEKEE (reference sequence). The CDR3 is made up of 16 amino acids. Losses at the gene ends were 0 bases for V and 3 bases for J; bases not matched to a gene: 5. Written as DNA, the CDR3 is TGTGCCAGCAGCTTGGGGACTAGCGATGCGACAGATACGCAGTATTTT. It encodes CASSLGTSDATDTQYF.

The chain couples TRBV2 to TRBJ2-7, with D tentatively TRBD1 (6 bases). V lost 4 bases and J 3 bases, leaving 22 bases between the germline ends. Germline V gives CDR1 SNHLY, CDR2 FYNNEI. This CDR3 is built from 17 residues. The CDR3 sequence: CASSVSLLTGPHYEQYF. Written as DNA, the CDR3 is TGTGCCAGCAGTGTCTCTTTATTGACAGGCCCCCACTACGAGCAGTACTTC.

J is TRBJ2-5 and V is TRBV5-1; 7 positions agree with TRBD2. The trim removed 1 base at V and 5 bases at J, leaving 8 bases unmatched. This CDR3 is 15 amino acids long. Germline V gives CDR1 SGHRS, CDR2 YFSETQ. The CDR3 region is CASSLIPAGRETQYF. As DNA, the CDR3 is TGCGCCAGCAGCTTGATCCCAGCGGGGCGGGAGACCCAGTACTTC.

V and J are TRBV19 and TRBJ1-3; 7 positions match TRBD1. V shed 5 bases and J 3 bases; nucleotides not matched to a gene: 10. The CDR3 consists of 16 residues. Per germline, CDR1 LNHDA and CDR2 SQIVND (reference sequence). CDR3 loop: CASSSSTGSVGNTIYF. The CDR3 nucleotides are TGTGCCAGTAGTTCCTCGACAGGGTCGGTTGGAAACACCATATATTTT.

The chain links TRBV19 to TRBJ2-6, with D possibly matching TRBD2 (5 bases). The CDR3 consists of 17 residues. From germline, CDR1 is LNHDA and CDR2 SQIVND (reference sequence). V lost 9 bases, J lost 1 base, and 19 bases lay in between. The chain's CDR3 is CASGMRTLDSGANVLTF. CDR3 nucleotide sequence: TGTGCCAGCGGAATGCGGACTTTAGATTCTGGGGCCAACGTCCTGACTTTC.

The chain couples TRBV18 to TRBJ2-1; 9 nucleotides match TRBD2. Germline-derived CDR1 and CDR2 are KGHSH and LQKENI. The CDR3 runs to 16 residues. V lost 5 bases and J lost 4; bases outside the gene matches: 9. This CDR3 reads CASSAWRGGSYNEQFF. Written as DNA, the CDR3 is TGTGCCAGCTCAGCCTGGCGGGGGGGCTCTTACAATGAGCAGTTCTTC.

This chain connects TRBV21-1 to TRBJ2-7; the D call TRBD1 from the table was never checked on the DNA. TRBV21-1 is labeled a pseudogene. The CDR3 runs to 16 residues. CDR3 sequence: CASSNSPGQGQYEQYF. CDR3 nucleotide sequence: TGTGCCAGCAGCAATTCACCGGGACAGGGGCAGTACGAGCAGTACTTC.

The chain links TRBV13 to TRBJ2-1; 11 positions match TRBD2. The germline CDR1 and CDR2 sequences are PRHDT and FYEKMQ (reference sequence). With 3 bases clipped from V and 4 bases from J, the junction kept 11 bases outside the gene matches. The CDR3 is 18 residues long. The CDR3 DNA is TGTGCCAGCAGCTTGGGCCTAGCGGGGGGTTCGTCTTACAATGAGCAGTTCTTC. Translation: CASSLGLAGGSSYNEQFF.

This clone was seen a handful of times. CDR3 amino acids: CATSDKRTSGANVLTF. The CDR3 DNA is TGTGCCACCAGTGATAAGAGGACTTCTGGGGCCAACGTCCTGACTTTC. The V and J genes are TRBV24-1 and TRBJ2-6; D perhaps matches TRBD2 (5 bases). Trimming removed 3 bases from V and 1 base from J, with 9 bases in between. This CDR3 comprises 16 residues. CDR1 and CDR2 (germline): KGHDR, SFDVKD.

The chain recombines TRBV13 with TRBJ1-5; possibly TRBD1 for D (6 bases). This CDR3 comprises 16 residues. Germline V gene data show CDR1 as PRHDT and CDR2 as FYEKMQ (reference sequence). Trimming cost V 2 bases and J 1 base, with 12 bases left between them. The CDR3 here is CASSLSRTVSNQPQHF. DNA of the CDR3: TGTGCCAGCAGCTTAAGTAGGACAGTCAGCAATCAGCCCCAGCATTTT.

This chain uses TRBV7-9 with TRBJ2-3, with D maybe TRBD2 (5 bases). The germline V and J ends were trimmed by 7 bases and 1 base, with 15 bases remaining between them. The CDR3 runs 15 residues. Germline V gene sequence: CDR1 SEHNR, CDR2 FQNEAQ (reference sequence). The DNA of the CDR3 is TGTGCCAGCAACCGCCCCGAGGGAGGCACAGATACGCAGTATTTT. Translating it yields CASNRPEGGTDTQYF.

For the CDR3, the DNA is TGTGCCAGCAGCCCGACAGGGACCCAAGAGACCCAGTACTTC. The encoded protein is CASSPTGTQETQYF. The gene calls are TRBV7-3 and TRBJ2-5; 7 positions match TRBD1. Germline V lookup: CDR1 SGHTA, CDR2 FQGTGA. The CDR3 is 14 amino acids. V lost 5 bases to trimming and J lost 1 base; unmatched junction nucleotides: 4.

The rearrangement uses TRBV10-2 and TRBJ2-3, with D perhaps matching TRBD2 (5 bases). The V and J ends lost 5 bases and 9 bases respectively, with 24 bases between them. This CDR3 is built from 16 residues. Germline V gives CDR1 WSHSY, CDR2 SAAADI. CDR3 region: CASSTPPGGRTGTQYF. As DNA, the CDR3 is TGCGCCAGCAGTACCCCTCCTGGAGGTCGGACTGGAACGCAGTATTTT.

This clone appeared a few times. The chain joins TRBV28 to TRBJ1-6; a possible D gene is TRBD1 (5 bases). This CDR3 comprises 14 residues. CDR1 MDHEN and CDR2 SYDVKM come from the germline V gene. Trimming stripped 3 bases from V and 10 bases from J, with 13 bases between. The CDR3 protein is CASSFRGGGSPLHF. DNA of the CDR3: TGTGCCAGCAGTTTCCGTGGGGGAGGATCACCCCTCCACTTT.

The chain recombines TRBV29-1 with TRBJ1-1; TRBD1 aligns across 7 bases. V shed 4 bases, J shed 3 bases, and the junction held 5 bases outside the gene matches. Germline CDR1 is SQVTM and CDR2 is ANQGSEA. The CDR3 is 13 amino acids. CDR3 in amino acids: CSVATGKDTEAFF. The CDR3 DNA is TGCAGCGTTGCGACAGGGAAGGACACTGAAGCTTTCTTT.